A single T cell receptor beta chain is shown here with its context. Its matching antigen is unknown. Germline values: CDR1 SQVTM, CDR2 ANQGSEA. The ends lost 6 bases at V and 7 bases at J; junction bases unmatched: 8. The CDR3 has 13 amino acids. This sample was included in a study of identical twins. With template switching, a universal primer site was added, and the cDNA carried unique molecular identifiers. TCRdb reprocessed the 5' RACE reads via MiXCR and lists one record per CDR3 protein. The sample consists of nearly 650,000 distinct CDR3 sequences, less than 9% of them appearing once. Study-wide results and limits: Partial confounding of zero-insertion analyses by invariant MAIT and iNKT cells was possible. In cord blood, abundant beta clonotypes had fewer insertions; memory showed no trend.

These sequences were also reported in another study, on yellow fever vaccine responses in identical twins.

V is TRBV29-1 and J is TRBJ2-1, with TRBD1 identical over 8 bases. The TCR was taken from a woman younger than 35 in good health. The source material was PBMCs. The CDR3 DNA reads TGCAGCGTCACAGGGACAGGAGAAAATGAGCAGTTCTTC. Translation: CSVTGTGENEQFF.